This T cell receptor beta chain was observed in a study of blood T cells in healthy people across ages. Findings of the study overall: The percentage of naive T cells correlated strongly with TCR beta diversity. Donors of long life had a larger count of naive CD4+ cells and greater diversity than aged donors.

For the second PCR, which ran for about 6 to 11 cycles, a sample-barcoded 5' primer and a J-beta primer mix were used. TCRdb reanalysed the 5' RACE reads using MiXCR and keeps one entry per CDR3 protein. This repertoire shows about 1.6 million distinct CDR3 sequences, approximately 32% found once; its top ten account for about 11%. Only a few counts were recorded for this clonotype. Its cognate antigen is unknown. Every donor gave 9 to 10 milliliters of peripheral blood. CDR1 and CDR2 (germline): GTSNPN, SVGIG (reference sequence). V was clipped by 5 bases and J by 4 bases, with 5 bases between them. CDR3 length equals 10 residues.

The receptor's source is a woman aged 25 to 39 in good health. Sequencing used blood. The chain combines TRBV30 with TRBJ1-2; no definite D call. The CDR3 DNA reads TGTGCCTGGGGCCGCTATGGCTACACCTTC. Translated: CAWGRYGYTF.